The 19 T cell receptor beta chains below were found in one sample sequenced in a study of regulatory T cells in long-lasting Graves disease. Libraries of TCR beta came from iRepertoire HTBI primers plus Arm-PCR of CDR3 regions. TCRdb re-called the multiplex PCR reads with MiXCR, one entry per CDR3 protein. The sample has roughly 560,000 distinct CDR3 sequences, more than 10% seen once; the top ten hold more than 8%. Indicated time point: newly diagnosed GD, antithyroid drugs for less than 3 months. From PBMCs, RNA was extracted and then used to make the TCR library. The same specimen was also included in a second study, on T cells in Graves' hyperthyroidism and ophthalmopathy.

The specimen was peripheral blood mononuclear cells (PBMCs), collected at new diagnosis, from a patient treated with antithyroid drugs. These receptors were collected from a woman aged 30 to 39 with Graves disease.

This clonotype was seen ten or more times. The chain recombines TRBV9 with TRBJ2-5; 7 nucleotides match TRBD1. Per the germline V gene, CDR1 is SGDLS and CDR2 is YYNGEE. This CDR3 spans 14 amino acids. The trim removed 2 bases at V and 6 bases at J, leaving 7 bases unmatched. CDR3 coding DNA: TGTGCCAGCAGCGTCGACAGGGTGGCGAAGACCCAGTACTTC. Protein product: CASSVDRVAKTQYF.

This clonotype showed up many times. The chain employs TRBV2 and TRBJ2-1; TRBD2 aligns across 11 bases. The V segment lost 3 bases and the J segment 6 bases; nucleotides outside the gene matches: 7. Germline V CDR1 and CDR2: SNHLY, FYNNEI. The length of the CDR3 is 16 residues. CDR3 amino acids: CASSDKALAGANEQFF. CDR3 bases: TGTGCCAGCAGTGACAAAGCACTAGCGGGAGCCAATGAGCAGTTCTTC.

The chain joins TRBV5-6 to TRBJ1-6; D possibly corresponds to TRBD1 (5 bases). V lost 0 bases and J lost 9, with 10 bases in between. There are 14 residues in the CDR3. Germline V gene data show CDR1 as SGHDT and CDR2 as YYEEEE. The CDR3 loop reads CASSLDRRFSPLHF. The CDR3 region has the DNA TGTGCCAGCAGCTTGGACAGGAGGTTTTCACCCCTCCACTTT.

This clonotype was detected a few times. At one boundary the junction diverges from the germline segment, which might be a read error. The chain employs TRBV18 and TRBJ1-2; tentatively, D is TRBD1 (6 bases). The germline gives CDR1 KGHSH, CDR2 LQKENI. The CDR3 is made up of 14 amino acids. Here the CDR3 DNA reads TGTGCCAGCTCACCGGCAGGGGATAACTGTGGCTACACCTTC. Residues: CASSPAGDNCGYTF. Full variable domain (rest looked up from reference TRBV18 and TRBJ1-2): NAGVMQNPRHLVRRRGQEARLRCSPMKGHSHVYWYRQLPEEGLKFMVYLQKENIIDESGMPKERFSAEFPKEGPSILRIQQVVRGDSAAYFCASSPAGDNCGYTFGSGTRLTVV.

The chain joins TRBV10-3 to TRBJ2-3, with a tentative D call TRBD2 (6 bases). The J call may be faulty, since TRBJ2-7 better matches the DNA end. This CDR3 has 12 amino acids. Germline assignment: CDR1 ENHRY and CDR2 SYGVKD. The CDR3 bases are TGTGCCATCAGAGGAGGGTCCTACGAGCAGTACTTC. It encodes CAIRGGSYEQYF.

This clonotype showed up many times. The chain has TRBV6-2 or TRBV6-3 and TRBJ2-1, with D possibly matching TRBD2 (7 bases). CDR3 length: 15 residues. The germline gives CDR1 MNHEY, CDR2 SVGEGT. V was trimmed by 5 bases and J by 5 bases, leaving 16 bases between them. Written as DNA, the CDR3 is TGTGCCAGCAGTGGCGGCGGGGGCGCGAACAATGAGCAGTTCTTC. The encoded protein is CASSGGGGANNEQFF.

Ten or more counts support this clonotype. The chain carries TRBV7-2 and TRBJ2-1; D might be TRBD2 (6 bases). The CDR3 is made up of 15 amino acids. CDR1 is SGHTA, CDR2 FQGNSA, per germline. V was clipped by 4 bases and J by 9 bases, with 19 bases between them. DNA of the CDR3: TGTGCCAGCAGCTCCCTTTCGGGAGAGCTAGGTGAGCAGTTCTTC. Translation gives CASSSLSGELGEQFF.

The chain links TRBV30 to TRBJ1-6; possibly TRBD1 for D (5 bases). Trimming took off 1 base at V and 10 bases at J, with 11 bases between the two ends. The germline V gene has CDR1 GTSNPN and CDR2 SVGIG (reference sequence). The CDR3 loop spans 13 amino acids. CDR3 loop: CAWSATVRSPLHF. The CDR3 DNA sequence: TGTGCCTGGAGTGCGACAGTTCGGTCACCCCTCCACTTT.

This clonotype was observed many times. The genes are TRBV11-3 and TRBJ2-7; TRBD1 matches at 9 bases. The CDR3 has 14 residues. Losses at the gene ends were 5 bases for V and 6 bases for J; bases not matched to a gene: 8. CDR1 is SGHNT and CDR2 is YENEEA in the germline V gene. The CDR3 protein is CASSPWTGDAEQYF. The CDR3 DNA is TGTGCCAGCAGCCCGTGGACAGGGGACGCCGAGCAGTACTTC. The full variable domain, with the rest looked up from reference TRBV11-3 and TRBJ2-7, is EAGVVQSPRYKIIEKKQPVAFWCNPISGHNTLYWYLQNLGQGPELLIRYENEEAVDDSQLPKDRFSAERLKGVDSTLKIQPAELGDSAVYLCASSPWTGDAEQYFGPGTRLTVT.

The rearrangement joins TRBV4-3 to TRBJ2-1, with 7 bases aligning to TRBD1. Near its end, the DNA agrees better with TRBJ2-5, so the J call may be wrong. Germline V gene lookup returns CDR1 LGHNA and CDR2 YSLEER. The CDR3 is 16 amino acids. The CDR3 DNA follows: TGCGCCAGCAGCCAAGAAAGGAGACAGGGCCAAGAGACCCAGTACTTC. Protein product: CASSQERRQGQETQYF.

The chain has TRBV5-1 and TRBJ2-1; TRBD1 matches at 8 bases. This CDR3 contains 15 residues. CDR1 and CDR2 (germline): SGHRS, YFSETQ. After removal of 2 bases from V and 6 bases from J, the junction contained 7 bases not matched to a gene. CDR3 residues: CASSFRQGYSNEQFF. The CDR3 bases are TGCGCCAGCAGCTTCCGACAGGGGTATAGCAATGAGCAGTTCTTC.

This sequence joins TRBV7-2 and TRBJ2-1; 7 bases map to TRBD2. Germline V gives CDR1 SGHTA, CDR2 FQGNSA. The CDR3 contains 15 residues. The trim removed 7 bases at V and 1 base at J, leaving 7 bases unmatched. The CDR3 protein is CASILSGTSYNEQFF. In DNA, the CDR3 is TGTGCCAGCATACTCAGCGGGACTTCCTACAATGAGCAGTTCTTC.

This clonotype was seen many times. An end of the junction differs from the germline gene, which may be a read error. This chain links TRBV20-1 with TRBJ2-1; D unresolved. Germline V gives CDR1 DFQATT, CDR2 SNEGSKA (reference sequence). The CDR3 is made up of 11 amino acids. CDR3 nucleotides: TGCAGTGCTGCCGCCCACAATGTGCAGTTCTTC. Translated, it gives CSAAAHNVQFF.

This clonotype was seen at least ten times. This chain joins TRBV14 and TRBJ1-1, with D perhaps matching TRBD1 (6 bases). The CDR3 runs to 14 residues. Germline V gene lookup returns CDR1 SGHDN and CDR2 FVKESK. V gave up 5 bases and J gave up 8 bases, with 18 bases separating them. The CDR3 region has the DNA TGTGCCAGCAGCAATTTCCAGGGGAGGAGAGAAGCTTTCTTT. Protein sequence: CASSNFQGRREAFF.

This clonotype was seen at least ten times. V gene TRBV28 combines with J gene TRBJ2-5; D is tentatively TRBD1 or TRBD2 (5 bases each). V lost 2 bases and J lost 1, with 11 bases in between. This CDR3 region has 15 residues. Germline values: CDR1 MDHEN, CDR2 SYDVKM. The CDR3 coding sequence is TGTGCCAGCAGTTTAAATCTTGGGGGCCAAGAGACCCAGTACTTC. Translated: CASSLNLGGQETQYF.

This clonotype was observed many times. The chain employs TRBV11-2 and TRBJ2-7; TRBD2 agrees at 11 bases. Trimming took 2 bases from V and 5 from J; bases not matched to a gene: 8. The CDR3 covers 16 residues. Germline V lookup: CDR1 SGHAT, CDR2 FQNNGV. The CDR3 loop reads CASSLSLAGGLHEQYF. In nucleotides, the CDR3 is TGTGCCAGCAGCTTAAGTCTAGCGGGAGGACTCCACGAGCAGTACTTC. Full variable domain (missing parts from reference TRBV11-2 and TRBJ2-7): EAGVAQSPRYKIIEKRQSVAFWCNPISGHATLYWYQQILGQGPKLLIQFQNNGVVDDSQLPKDRFSAERLKGVDSTLKIQPAKLEDSAVYLCASSLSLAGGLHEQYFGPGTRLTVT.

On this clonotype: A far larger clone is one base from this, pointing to a likely read error. In nucleotides, the CDR3 is TGTGCCAGCAGCTTAGCCCACGAGCAGTACTTC. Translated: CASSLAHEQYF. The chain recombines TRBV7-9 with TRBJ2-7; no clear D gene. Germline V gene data show CDR1 as SEHNR and CDR2 as FQNEAQ (reference sequence). This CDR3 spans 11 amino acids. Trimming pared 0 bases from V and 5 bases from J, leaving 2 bases between.

This clonotype was detected only a few times. This sequence joins TRBV10-3 and TRBJ2-7; unclear D gene. This CDR3 is 14 amino acids long. With 6 bases removed from V and 4 bases from J, the gap between germline ends came to 16 bases. CDR1 ENHRY and CDR2 SYGVKD come from the germline V gene. The CDR3 sequence: CAIRAAGTDYEQYF. CDR3 nucleotide sequence: TGTGCCATCAGGGCGGCTGGTACCGATTACGAGCAGTACTTC.

The V and J genes are TRBV20-1 and TRBJ2-4; D is possibly TRBD1 (5 bases). V lost 1 base, J lost 8 bases, and 6 bases lay in between. The CDR3 length is 11 residues. Germline V CDR1 and CDR2: DFQATT, SNEGSKA (reference sequence). The CDR3 loop is CSARVGDIQYF. CDR3 DNA: TGCAGTGCTAGAGTAGGGGACATTCAGTACTTC.